These 9 T cell receptor beta chains originate from one sample sequenced in a study of cytomegalovirus exposure and HLA in healthy donors. Vbeta (60) and Jbeta (13) primers were used in the PCR. Data came from immunoSEQ multiplex PCR; TCRdb stores just in-frame clones and leaves some out. This sample has roughly 150,000 clones, with 65% to 80% found just once. The sample comprised PBMCs. These receptors were obtained from a middle-aged woman in good health and CMV-seropositive.

The chain combines TRBV7-2 with TRBJ2-3; D is perhaps TRBD1 (6 bases). This CDR3 is built from 15 residues. The ends were cut back, 6 bases at V and 4 bases at J, with 17 bases in the middle. The V gene's germline CDR1 is SGHTA and CDR2 FQGNSA. CDR3 DNA: TGTGCCAGCAGACCGAGGGGGACAAGGGCAGATACGCAGTATTTT. Residues: CASRPRGTRADTQYF.

This chain uses TRBV19 with TRBJ2-5; TRBD1 is a possible D gene (6 bases). CDR3 length equals 15 residues. Trimming removed 3 bases from V and 1 base from J, with 12 bases in between. Germline V gene lookup returns CDR1 LNHDA and CDR2 SQIVND (reference sequence). This chain's CDR3 is CASSIPGEPQETQYF. CDR3 DNA sequence: TGTGCCAGTAGTATCCCAGGGGAGCCCCAAGAGACCCAGTACTTC.

This chain connects TRBV7-2 to TRBJ2-1; no firm D call. Per germline, CDR1 SGHTA and CDR2 FQGNSA. V lost 4 bases, J lost 7 bases, and 5 bases lay in between. This CDR3 spans 11 amino acids. The CDR3 nucleotides read TGTGCCAGCAGCTCGCGGAATGAGCAGTTCTTC. Translated, it gives CASSSRNEQFF. Filled out from reference TRBV7-2 and TRBJ2-1, the complete variable domain reads GAGVSQSPSNKVTEKGKDVELRCDPISGHTALYWYRQSLGQGLEFLIYFQGNSAPDKSGLPSDRFSAERTGGSVSTLTIQRTQQEDSAVYLCASSSRNEQFFGPGTRLTVL.

In DNA form, the CDR3 reads TGTGCCAGTAGTATCACCGGGGATGGCCAGACCCAGTACTTC. This translates into CASSITGDGQTQYF. The chain carries TRBV19 and TRBJ2-5, with D maybe TRBD2 (5 bases). Per germline, CDR1 LNHDA and CDR2 SQIVND (reference sequence). CDR3 length equals 14 residues. The V gene lost 3 bases and the J gene lost 6 bases, with 14 bases spanning the gap.

The rearrangement uses TRBV7-9 and TRBJ2-5; tentatively, D is TRBD2 (6 bases). V was pared by 3 bases and J by 7 bases, with 6 bases between. The CDR3 is made up of 11 amino acids. CDR1 SEHNR and CDR2 FQNEAQ come from the germline V gene (reference sequence). The CDR3 coding sequence is TGTGCCAGCAGCTTGGGAGGGACCCAGTACTTC. Translation gives CASSLGGTQYF.

The DNA for the CDR3 is TGTGCCTGGAGTGTAGCGGCTAGCGGACGCACAGATACGCAGTATTTT. Translating it yields CAWSVAASGRTDTQYF. The chain uses TRBV30 and TRBJ2-3, with TRBD2 identical over 7 bases. CDR3 length: 16 amino acids. V shed 0 bases, J shed 1 base, and the junction held 7 bases outside the gene matches. Germline-derived CDR1 and CDR2 are GTSNPN and SVGIG (reference sequence).

V and J are TRBV6-1 and TRBJ2-1, with D possibly TRBD2 on 6 matching bases. The V end lost 4 bases, the J end lost 0 bases, and 10 bases lay between the germline ends. CDR3 length equals 15 residues. Germline V gives CDR1 MNHNS, CDR2 SASEGT. DNA of the CDR3: TGTGCCAGCAGTGGGCCGGGAGCCTCCTACAATGAGCAGTTCTTC. Its translation: CASSGPGASYNEQFF.

The V and J genes are TRBV5-1 and TRBJ1-6; tentatively, D is TRBD1 (5 bases). Trimming left V 4 bases short and J 10 bases short, with 15 bases between. CDR1 and CDR2 (germline): SGHRS, YFSETQ. CDR3 length: 14 residues. The CDR3 protein is CASSLDSTVSPLHF. Here the CDR3 DNA reads TGCGCCAGCAGCCTAGACAGTACTGTGTCACCCCTCCACTTT.

V gene TRBV7-2 combines with J gene TRBJ2-5; D might be TRBD2 (5 bases). The CDR3 extends over 15 amino acids. Germline lookup yields CDR1 SGHTA and CDR2 FQGNSA. V lost 1 base and J 0 bases, leaving 9 bases between the germline ends. The CDR3 spells CASSLVAGNQETQYF. CDR3 bases: TGTGCCAGCAGCTTAGTGGCGGGCAACCAAGAGACCCAGTACTTC.